This TCR beta chain was sequenced during a study of blood T cell repertoires in COVID-19. Trimming stripped 11 bases from V and 2 bases from J, with 10 bases between. The CDR3 is made up of 13 amino acids. The germline V gene encodes CDR1 MDHEN and CDR2 SYDVKM. Using immunoSEQ multiplex PCR, the repertoire was profiled, and TCRdb retains in-frame clones only, with some absent. This table has about 86,000 clones, 80% to 90% appearing once. The chain has TRBV28 and TRBJ1-6; maybe TRBD1 (6 bases). The sample taken for sequencing was peripheral blood. The sequence derives from a human donor in a cohort sampled during active COVID-19. In DNA, the CDR3 is TGTGCCTGGGGGGGCCCCTATAATTCACCCCTCCACTTT. Protein sequence: CAWGGPYNSPLHF.